Following are 32 T cell receptor beta chains from one sample sequenced in a study of CD8 T cells in Susac syndrome. Random hexamers were used to reverse transcribe the RNA input (roughly 0.5 to 1 ug). TCRdb re-derived calls from the immunoSEQ multiplex PCR reads in MiXCR, one entry per CDR3 protein. The sample carries some 180,000 distinct CDR3 sequences, about 93% recorded once. The sample was CD4+ T cells from PBMCs. The receptors here all came from a human donor with Susac syndrome.

The gene calls are TRBV20-1 and TRBJ1-2, with D possibly matching TRBD1 (6 bases). Germline V gives CDR1 DFQATT, CDR2 SNEGSKA (reference sequence). CDR3 size: 12 residues. V lost 6 bases and J 3 bases, leaving 11 bases between the germline ends. This CDR3 reads CSADGGHYGYTF. DNA of the CDR3: TGCAGTGCGGACGGGGGGCACTATGGCTACACCTTC.

This clonotype was recorded once. The chain uses TRBV6-6 and TRBJ1-1; no clear D gene. Trimming took 6 bases from V and 4 from J, leaving 12 bases between them. The CDR3 is 13 amino acids. The germline CDR1 and CDR2 sequences are MNHNY and SVGAGI (reference sequence). CDR3 DNA sequence: TGTGCCAGCAGCCCAAAGGTTGGCACTGAAGCTTTCTTT. It specifies CASSPKVGTEAFF.

Regarding this clonotype: One end of the junction is discordant with germline, which a read error may explain. The gene calls are TRBV30 and TRBJ2-1; maybe TRBD1 (6 bases). Germline CDR1 GTSNPN, CDR2 SVGIG (reference sequence). The CDR3 is made up of 13 amino acids. The CDR3 DNA reads TGTGCCTGCCCCGGGACATCCTCCAATGAGCAGTTCTTC. Translated, it gives CACPGTSSNEQFF. Full variable domain (missing parts from reference TRBV30 and TRBJ2-1): SQTIHQWPATLVQPVGSPLSLECTVEGTSNPNLYWYRQAAGRGLQLLFYSVGIGQISSEVPQNLSASRPQDRQFILSSKKLLLSDSGFYLCACPGTSSNEQFFGPGTRLTVL.

Note on this clonotype: The junction departs from germline at one end; a sequencing error may be responsible. J is TRBJ2-5 and V is TRBV11-2, with 8 bases identical to TRBD1. Germline V gene sequence: CDR1 SGHAT, CDR2 FQNNGV. The CDR3 consists of 12 residues. The DNA for the CDR3 is TGTGCCAGCAGCTTACTTACAGGGGGGATCGACTTC. It translates to CASSLLTGGIDF.

The chain joins TRBV12-3 or TRBV12-4 to TRBJ1-2, with TRBD1 matching over 8 bases. This CDR3 comprises 13 residues. Trimming cost V 5 bases and J 8 bases; bases outside gene matches: 7. The CDR3 nucleotides are TGTGCCAGCAGTCTCCAGGGGGCCGTAGGCTACACCTTC. It translates to CASSLQGAVGYTF.

With respect to this clonotype: At one boundary the junction diverges from the germline segment, which might be a read error. The chain uses TRBV12-3 or TRBV12-4 and TRBJ2-6; tentative D call: TRBD2 (6 bases). There are 13 residues in the CDR3. The CDR3 here is CASSFAGGNVLTF. The DNA of the CDR3 is TGTGCCAGCAGTTTCGCCGGGGGCAACGTCCTGACTTTC.

V usage is TRBV3-1 and J usage is TRBJ2-5; 8 bases line up with TRBD2. The CDR3 has 16 residues. CDR1 and CDR2 from the germline V gene are LGHDT and YNNKEL (reference sequence). V lost 4 bases, J lost 5 bases, and 12 bases stayed unmatched. The CDR3 sequence is CASSPEGAGVRETQYF. The CDR3 DNA reads as TGTGCCAGCAGCCCCGAGGGAGCGGGAGTCCGTGAGACCCAGTACTTC.

The J gene is TRBJ1-2, the V gene TRBV25-1; D is undetermined. CDR1 and CDR2 from the germline V gene are MGHDK and SYGVNS. Trimming stripped 3 bases from V and 8 bases from J, with 13 bases between. The CDR3 sequence is 13 residues long. The CDR3 loop reads CASSDDARSGYTF. DNA of the CDR3: TGTGCCAGCAGTGACGACGCCAGATCGGGCTACACCTTC.

This chain connects TRBV4-1 to TRBJ1-1; D perhaps matches TRBD1 (5 bases). CDR1 is MGHRA, CDR2 YSYEKL, per germline. The CDR3 is 16 residues long. Between the trimmed V and J ends, which lost 1 base and 8 bases, there was a span of 20 bases. The CDR3 protein is CASSQGRGEGEREAFF. DNA of the CDR3: TGCGCCAGCAGCCAAGGCCGGGGGGAGGGCGAACGGGAAGCTTTCTTT.

This chain connects TRBV5-1 to TRBJ1-1; D remains ambiguous. The CDR3 covers 12 residues. Germline CDR1 reads SGHRS; CDR2 reads YFSETQ. Trimming stripped 4 bases from V and 9 bases from J, with 13 bases between. CDR3 DNA sequence: TGCGCCAGCAGCGGTGGAGACTATAAAGCTTTCTTT. Encoded protein: CASSGGDYKAFF.

This clonotype occurred a few times. The chain has TRBV7-3 and TRBJ2-1, with TRBD2 matching over 11 bases. The germline V gene encodes CDR1 SGHTA and CDR2 FQGTGA. The J segment lost 1 base and the V segment lost 4 bases, leaving 6 bases of the junction unmatched. The CDR3 contains 17 residues. CDR3 sequence (DNA): TGTGCCAGCAGCTCCCGTAGCGGGGGGGGATCCTACAATGAGCAGTTCTTC. Residues: CASSSRSGGGSYNEQFF.

The gene calls are TRBV20-1 and TRBJ2-3; D might be TRBD2 (6 bases). This CDR3 comprises 14 residues. Germline-derived CDR1 and CDR2 are DFQATT and SNEGSKA (reference sequence). Trimming took 1 base from V and 2 from J, leaving 10 bases between them. CDR3 sequence reads: CSARVAGSTDTQYF. The CDR3, as DNA: TGCAGTGCTAGAGTGGCGGGGTCCACAGATACGCAGTATTTT.

CDR3 sequence (DNA): TGTGCCAGCAGCTTAGGAGGGGTCTCCTACAATGAGCAGTTCTTC. This translates into CASSLGGVSYNEQFF. This rearrangement joins TRBV7-2 to TRBJ2-1; the D gene could be TRBD1 or TRBD2 (5 bases each). Trimming cost V 1 base and J 0 bases, with 7 bases left between them. The CDR3 length is 15 residues. CDR1 and CDR2 (germline): SGHTA, FQGNSA.

This clonotype was counted once. The V call is TRBV20-1, the J call TRBJ1-5; no firm D call. The CDR3 consists of 13 residues. V lost 1 base, J lost 0 bases, and 4 bases lay in between. Germline values: CDR1 DFQATT, CDR2 SNEGSKA (reference sequence). CDR3 bases: TGCAGTGCTAGAGTTTATAGCAATCAGCCCCAGCATTTT. Protein sequence: CSARVYSNQPQHF.

The chain links TRBV30 to TRBJ2-1; D is possibly TRBD1 or TRBD2 (5 bases each). Trimming left V 8 bases short and J 6 bases short, with 17 bases between. In germline, CDR1 is GTSNPN, CDR2 SVGIG (reference sequence). There are 13 residues in the CDR3. CDR3 nucleotide sequence: TGTGCCGGGACCCTCGACACCGCCAATGAGCAGTTCTTC. Protein product: CAGTLDTANEQFF.

This chain joins TRBV20-1 and TRBJ2-5; tentatively, D is TRBD1 (7 bases). Deletions cut 0 bases from V and 7 bases from J, with 15 bases between. The length of the CDR3 is 14 residues. Germline lookup yields CDR1 DFQATT and CDR2 SNEGSKA (reference sequence). CDR3 region: CSARDSGGMVTQYF. CDR3 sequence (DNA): TGCAGTGCTAGAGATTCAGGGGGGATGGTGACCCAGTACTTC.

The rearrangement uses TRBV3-1 and TRBJ2-7; TRBD1 aligns across 11 bases. This CDR3 has 14 amino acids. The V gene end was trimmed by 3 bases and the J gene end by 6 bases; junction bases not matched to a gene: 4. Germline CDR1 LGHDT, CDR2 YNNKEL (reference sequence). The CDR3 reads CASSQSGTGGEQYF. The CDR3 DNA follows: TGTGCCAGCAGCCAGTCCGGGACAGGGGGCGAGCAGTACTTC.

V is TRBV20-1 and J is TRBJ1-1, with D possibly TRBD1 on 5 matching bases. This CDR3 region has 14 residues. V dropped 4 bases and J dropped 1 base, with 13 bases sitting between them. In germline, CDR1 is DFQATT, CDR2 SNEGSKA (reference sequence). As DNA, the CDR3 is TGCAGTGCTATTGACAGTTGGGGGAACACTGAAGCTTTCTTT. It is translated as CSAIDSWGNTEAFF.

The chain carries TRBV6-6 and TRBJ2-7, with a tentative D call TRBD1 (6 bases). The CDR3 has 13 amino acids. Germline V gene lookup returns CDR1 MNHNY and CDR2 SVGAGI (reference sequence). V dropped 4 bases and J dropped 2 bases, with 9 bases sitting between them. CDR3 in DNA: TGTGCCAGCAGTTTGGACAGAACCTACGAGCAGTACTTC. Translated, it gives CASSLDRTYEQYF.

This rearrangement joins TRBV5-4 to TRBJ2-1; maybe TRBD1 (6 bases). CDR1 and CDR2 (germline): SGHNT, YYREEE (reference sequence). The CDR3 has 16 amino acids. V shed 3 bases and J shed 0 bases, with 13 bases lying between them. The CDR3 DNA follows: TGTGCCAGCAGCTCCGGGACACCGAGCTCCTACAATGAGCAGTTCTTC. This translates into CASSSGTPSSYNEQFF.

The chain links TRBV7-2 to TRBJ2-7; 9 nucleotides align to TRBD1. Germline V gene lookup returns CDR1 SGHTA and CDR2 FQGNSA. After removal of 2 bases from V and 1 base from J, the junction contained 6 bases not matched to a gene. The CDR3 totals 16 residues. CDR3 loop: CASSLRRQGESYEQYF. For the CDR3, the DNA is TGTGCCAGCAGCTTAAGAAGACAGGGGGAATCCTACGAGCAGTACTTC.

This clonotype was counted a single time. CDR3 in DNA: TGTGCCAGCAGTTTCGACAGGGGGTCTGAAGCTTTCTTT. Translating it yields CASSFDRGSEAFF. The V call is TRBV27, the J call TRBJ1-1; 9 bases line up with TRBD1. From germline, CDR1 is MNHEY and CDR2 SMNVEV (reference sequence). The CDR3 is 13 residues long. J was trimmed by 6 bases and V by 3 bases; bases with no gene match: 2.

The gene calls are TRBV11-3 and TRBJ2-3; unclear D gene. The germline V and J ends were trimmed by 2 bases and 3 bases, with 9 bases remaining between them. Germline assignment: CDR1 SGHNT and CDR2 YENEEA. CDR3 size: 14 residues. The CDR3 DNA reads as TGTGCCAGCAGCTTAATGTCTGGGACAGATACGCAGTATTTT. This encodes CASSLMSGTDTQYF. The variable domain in full, completed from reference TRBV11-3 and TRBJ2-3, reads EAGVVQSPRYKIIEKKQPVAFWCNPISGHNTLYWYLQNLGQGPELLIRYENEEAVDDSQLPKDRFSAERLKGVDSTLKIQPAELGDSAVYLCASSLMSGTDTQYFGPGTRLTVL.

J is TRBJ1-1 and V is TRBV11-2, with 8 bases aligning to TRBD1. Germline values: CDR1 SGHAT, CDR2 FQNNGV. The CDR3 loop spans 15 amino acids. Trimming removed 5 bases from V and 3 bases from J; junction bases left unmatched: 8. Written as DNA, the CDR3 is TGTGCCAGCAGCGCAGGACAGGGTTGGGACACTGAAGCTTTCTTT. Protein: CASSAGQGWDTEAFF. Variable domain in full (rest from reference TRBV11-2 and TRBJ1-1): EAGVAQSPRYKIIEKRQSVAFWCNPISGHATLYWYQQILGQGPKLLIQFQNNGVVDDSQLPKDRFSAERLKGVDSTLKIQPAKLEDSAVYLCASSAGQGWDTEAFFGQGTRLTVV.

This clonotype showed up just a few times. The chain couples TRBV18 to TRBJ1-1, with D unclear. This CDR3 comprises 13 residues. Germline V gene sequence: CDR1 KGHSH, CDR2 LQKENI. V was clipped by 5 bases and J by 1 base, with 8 bases between them. This chain's CDR3 is CASSGRGNTEAFF. CDR3 coding DNA: TGTGCCAGCTCAGGACGTGGGAACACTGAAGCTTTCTTT. Full variable domain (missing parts from reference TRBV18 and TRBJ1-1): NAGVMQNPRHLVRRRGQEARLRCSPMKGHSHVYWYRQLPEEGLKFMVYLQKENIIDESGMPKERFSAEFPKEGPSILRIQQVVRGDSAAYFCASSGRGNTEAFFGQGTRLTVV.

CDR3 in amino acids: CASSSPAGDQHF. The CDR3, as DNA: TGTGCCAGCAGCTCACCCGCTGGAGACCAGCATTTT. The rearrangement links TRBV7-9 to TRBJ1-5; D is undetermined. Germline CDR1 and CDR2: SEHNR and FQNEAQ (reference sequence). The CDR3 extends over 12 amino acids. V was trimmed by 4 bases and J by 12 bases, leaving 13 bases between them.

The chain is built from TRBV3-1 and TRBJ1-5; D is ambiguous. V was pared by 0 bases and J by 9 bases, with 9 bases between. The length of the CDR3 is 13 residues. The germline V gene encodes CDR1 LGHDT and CDR2 YNNKEL (reference sequence). CDR3 in DNA: TGTGCCAGCAGCCAAGATCGGGAGTTGCCCCAGCATTTT. Protein sequence: CASSQDRELPQHF.

The V call is TRBV7-8, the J call TRBJ1-1; possible D gene TRBD1, 6 bases. This CDR3 has 13 residues. Germline V CDR1 and CDR2: SGHVS, FQNEAQ. V was cut by 4 bases and J by 9 bases, with 15 bases left in between. CDR3 protein: CASSSYPGQKAFF. The CDR3 region has the DNA TGTGCCAGCAGCTCCTATCCAGGACAGAAAGCTTTCTTT.

This chain connects TRBV4-1 to TRBJ2-1; a weak D match, TRBD2 (6 bases). There are 15 residues in the CDR3. The germline gives CDR1 MGHRA, CDR2 YSYEKL. Trimming stripped 4 bases from V and 0 bases from J, with 10 bases between. The CDR3 nucleotides are TGCGCCAGCAGCCCCGGCGGGGCCTCCTACAATGAGCAGTTCTTC. The encoded protein is CASSPGGASYNEQFF.

The chain joins TRBV7-2 to TRBJ1-5, with D unclear. CDR3 size: 13 residues. Germline CDR1 and CDR2: SGHTA and FQGNSA. V was pared by 3 bases and J by 7 bases, with 10 bases between. The CDR3 loop is CASSFDREQPQHF. The DNA of the CDR3 is TGTGCCAGCAGCTTCGATAGGGAACAGCCCCAGCATTTT.

J is TRBJ2-7 and V is TRBV5-1; D perhaps matches TRBD2 (7 bases). Trimming shortened V by 1 base and J by 1 base, and 12 bases separated the two germline ends. CDR1 is SGHRS, CDR2 YFSETQ, per germline. The CDR3 is 15 residues long. CDR3 DNA sequence: TGCGCCAGCAGCTTGAGTGGGGGGGCTTCCTACGAGCAGTACTTC. Translation gives CASSLSGGASYEQYF.

The chain carries TRBV19 and TRBJ1-6; a weak D match, TRBD1 (5 bases). Trimming removed 5 bases from V and 7 bases from J, with 9 bases in between. Germline CDR1 reads LNHDA; CDR2 reads SQIVND (reference sequence). The CDR3 has 13 residues. CDR3 sequence (DNA): TGTGCCAGTAGTGGAGGGGAGAATTCACCCCTCCACTTT. Translating it yields CASSGGENSPLHF.